This T cell receptor (beta chain) was identified in a study of T cells in Graves' hyperthyroidism and ophthalmopathy. RNA transcripts served as the template for amplifying TCR beta CDR3 regions. First-round RT-PCR targeting the TCR CDR3 was performed with the HTBI primer set. One entry per CDR3 protein, called by TCRdb with MiXCR from the multiplex PCR reads. The table shows 600,000 to 900,000 distinct CDR3 sequences, with over 15% occurring only once. The CDR3 runs 14 residues. The ends lost 7 bases at V and 4 bases at J; junction bases unmatched: 6. Germline assignment: CDR1 LNHDA and CDR2 SQIVND (reference sequence). This clonotype was detected only a few times.

The chain combines TRBV19 with TRBJ1-2; TRBD1 aligns across 10 bases. Sequencing input: blood. This receptor was identified in a man between 18 and 35 years old with Graves' hyperthyroidism. CDR3 bases: TGTGCCAGTATTGGACAGGGGGGGACCTATGGCTACACCTTC. Translation gives CASIGQGGTYGYTF.